The 10 T cell receptor beta chains presented below share a single source sample, sequenced in a study of blood T cell repertoires in COVID-19 (dated by TCRdb to about 2020). The protocol used for the library was the immunoSEQ multiplex PCR assay. TCRdb provides this immuneACCESS table in a form limited to in-frame rearrangements. Some clones are lacking; in checked studies, under half of them reflect an unresolved V gene, and why the rest are absent is not known. The sample yields fewer than 250,000 clones; approximately 88% were counted once. 2.5% to 3% of the sample comes from the top ten. Sequenced sample: PBMCs or T cells enriched from blood (not recorded which). The source is a woman between 25 and 40 years old with acute COVID-19.

The chain recombines TRBV19 with TRBJ1-5, with a weak D call TRBD1 (5 bases). V gave up 3 bases and J gave up 4 bases, with 19 bases separating them. Germline CDR1 is LNHDA and CDR2 is SQIVND (reference sequence). The length of the CDR3 is 17 residues. This chain's CDR3 is CASSIGGPGDPNQPQHF. In DNA form, the CDR3 reads TGTGCCAGTAGTATTGGGGGTCCGGGAGACCCGAATCAGCCCCAGCATTTT.

This chain uses TRBV19 with TRBJ2-3; the D gene is possibly TRBD2 (7 bases). Germline CDR1 and CDR2: LNHDA and SQIVND (reference sequence). V lost 6 bases to trimming and J lost 3 bases, with 13 bases between them. There are 14 residues in the CDR3. The CDR3 loop reads CASRGGRRTDTQYF. Here the CDR3 DNA reads TGTGCCAGTAGGGGGGGGCGCCGAACAGATACGCAGTATTTT.

The CDR3 loop is CASSLLVRETQYF. The DNA for the CDR3 is TGTGCCAGCAGTTTGTTAGTTCGAGAGACCCAGTACTTC. The chain combines TRBV28 with TRBJ2-5, with no clear D. Germline CDR1 and CDR2: MDHEN and SYDVKM. Trimming left V 3 bases short and J 4 bases short, with 9 bases between. The length of the CDR3 is 13 residues.

V and J are TRBV5-6 and TRBJ1-1; D is possibly TRBD1 (5 bases). There are 14 residues in the CDR3. Trimming took 2 bases from V and 3 from J, leaving 11 bases between them. CDR1 is SGHDT, CDR2 YYEEEE, per germline. The chain's CDR3 is CASSFQGLDTEAFF. The CDR3 nucleotides read TGTGCCAGCAGCTTTCAGGGTTTGGACACTGAAGCTTTCTTT.

This chain uses TRBV19 with TRBJ1-3, with a tentative D call TRBD1 (5 bases). The V gene's germline CDR1 is LNHDA and CDR2 SQIVND (reference sequence). The CDR3 is 14 residues long. The ends were cut back, 6 bases at V and 0 bases at J, with 9 bases in the middle. CDR3 in DNA: TGTGCCAGTAGGCCCACAGGCTCTGGAAACACCATATATTTT. Amino acid sequence: CASRPTGSGNTIYF.

The chain is built from TRBV6-2 or TRBV6-3 and TRBJ1-5; D ambiguous. The germline CDR1 and CDR2 sequences are MNHEY and SVGEGT. This CDR3 has 13 residues. Trimming removed 5 bases from V and 4 bases from J, with 9 bases in between. The CDR3 spells CASSGDGNQPQHF. The CDR3 DNA follows: TGTGCCAGCAGTGGCGACGGGAATCAGCCCCAGCATTTT.

The CDR3: CASSPPATFVGGPQYF. The CDR3 DNA sequence: TGTGCCAGCTCACCACCGGCCACCTTTGTGGGGGGGCCGCAGTATTTT. This chain links TRBV18 with TRBJ2-3; TRBD2 is a possible D gene (7 bases). CDR1 and CDR2 (germline): KGHSH, LQKENI. The CDR3 covers 16 residues. V lost 0 bases and J 10 bases, leaving 20 bases between the germline ends.

V gene TRBV14 combines with J gene TRBJ1-1; TRBD1 aligns across 11 bases. There are 19 residues in the CDR3. V shed 2 bases and J 2 bases; nucleotides not matched to a gene: 13. Germline V CDR1 and CDR2: SGHDN, FVKESK. For the CDR3, the DNA is TGTGCCAGCAGCCAACCAGCTCCGGGACAGGGGGGAAAAAACACTGAAGCTTTCTTT. Its translation: CASSQPAPGQGGKNTEAFF. Variable domain in full (rest from reference TRBV14 and TRBJ1-1): EAGVTQFPSHSVIEKGQTVTLRCDPISGHDNLYWYRRVMGKEIKFLLHFVKESKQDESGMPNNRFLAERTGGTYSTLKVQPAELEDSGVYFCASSQPAPGQGGKNTEAFFGQGTRLTVV.

The CDR3 coding sequence is TGTGCCAGCAGCTTGTGGGCCTCTAATGAAAAACTGTTTTTT. It is translated as CASSLWASNEKLFF. This chain joins TRBV5-5 and TRBJ1-4; the D is unclear. Germline V gives CDR1 SGHKS, CDR2 YYEKEE (reference sequence). V was shortened by 1 base and J by 3 bases, with 7 bases between the two germline ends. The CDR3 is 14 residues long.

The J gene is TRBJ1-1, the V gene TRBV7-9; D gene unclear. Germline-derived CDR1 and CDR2 are SEHNR and FQNEAQ (reference sequence). Trimming cost V 3 bases and J 8 bases, with 13 bases left between them. This CDR3 has 13 amino acids. CDR3 sequence: CASSLRTGGEAFF. The CDR3 region has the DNA TGTGCCAGCAGCTTGCGGACGGGAGGAGAAGCTTTCTTT.